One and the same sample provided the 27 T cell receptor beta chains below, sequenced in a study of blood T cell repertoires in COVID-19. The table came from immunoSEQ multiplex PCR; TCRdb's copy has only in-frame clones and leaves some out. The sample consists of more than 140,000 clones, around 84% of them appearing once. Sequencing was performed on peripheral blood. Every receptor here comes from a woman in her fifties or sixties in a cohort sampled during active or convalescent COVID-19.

The chain's CDR3 is CASSWSEQGRAEAFF. The CDR3 bases are TGTGCCAGCAGTTGGTCCGAGCAGGGAAGGGCTGAAGCTTTCTTT. This rearrangement joins TRBV27 to TRBJ1-1; TRBD1 is a possible D gene (5 bases). CDR1 is MNHEY and CDR2 is SMNVEV in the germline V gene (reference sequence). The CDR3 extends over 15 amino acids. The V end was cut by 4 bases, the J end by 6 bases, with 18 bases between.

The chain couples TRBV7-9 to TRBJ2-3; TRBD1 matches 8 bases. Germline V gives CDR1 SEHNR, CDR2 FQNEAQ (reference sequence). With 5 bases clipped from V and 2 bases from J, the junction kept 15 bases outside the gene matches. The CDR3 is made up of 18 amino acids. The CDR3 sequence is CASSPPGRGLRDTDTQYF. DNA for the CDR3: TGTGCCAGCAGCCCCCCGGGCAGGGGGCTTCGGGACACAGATACGCAGTATTTT.

The CDR3 DNA reads as TGTGCCATCAGTCTTTCAGGTTTGAACACTGAAGCTTTCTTT. Its protein product is CAISLSGLNTEAFF. The V gene is TRBV10-3, the J gene TRBJ1-1; D is undetermined. The germline CDR1 and CDR2 sequences are ENHRY and SYGVKD. The V end was cut by 5 bases, the J end by 0 bases, with 10 bases between. CDR3 length: 14 amino acids.

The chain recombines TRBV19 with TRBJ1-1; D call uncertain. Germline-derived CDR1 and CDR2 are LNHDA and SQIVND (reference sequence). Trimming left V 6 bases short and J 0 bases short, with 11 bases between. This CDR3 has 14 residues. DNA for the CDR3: TGTGCCAGTAGGCCAGAATCAATGAACACTGAAGCTTTCTTT. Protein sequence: CASRPESMNTEAFF.

The CDR3 coding sequence is TGTGCCAGCAGTGTTGCGGGGGGGATCGGGGAGCTGTTTTTT. It encodes CASSVAGGIGELFF. V and J are TRBV2 and TRBJ2-2, with TRBD2 matching over 9 bases. The CDR3 contains 14 residues. The trim removed 4 bases at V and 7 bases at J, leaving 4 bases unmatched. Germline-derived CDR1 and CDR2 are SNHLY and FYNNEI.

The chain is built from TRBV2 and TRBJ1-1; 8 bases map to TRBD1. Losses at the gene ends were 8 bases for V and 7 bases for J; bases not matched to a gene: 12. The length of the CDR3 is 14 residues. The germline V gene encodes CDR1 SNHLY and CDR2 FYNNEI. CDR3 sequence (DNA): TGTGCCAGCGTATTAACTGGACAGGGAGGTGAAGCTTTCTTT. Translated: CASVLTGQGGEAFF.

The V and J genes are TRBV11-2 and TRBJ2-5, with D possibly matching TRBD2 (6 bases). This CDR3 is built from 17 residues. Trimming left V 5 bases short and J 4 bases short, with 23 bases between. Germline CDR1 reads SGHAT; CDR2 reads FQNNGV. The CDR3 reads CASSQMGGWGLGETQYF. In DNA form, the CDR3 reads TGTGCCAGCAGCCAGATGGGGGGATGGGGGTTGGGAGAGACCCAGTACTTC.

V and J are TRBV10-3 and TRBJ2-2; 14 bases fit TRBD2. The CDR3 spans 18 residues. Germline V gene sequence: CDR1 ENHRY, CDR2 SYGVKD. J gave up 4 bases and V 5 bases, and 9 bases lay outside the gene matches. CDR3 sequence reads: CAISTLRTSGGRTGELFF. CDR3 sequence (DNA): TGTGCCATCAGTACCCTTCGGACTAGCGGGGGGCGCACCGGGGAGCTGTTTTTT.

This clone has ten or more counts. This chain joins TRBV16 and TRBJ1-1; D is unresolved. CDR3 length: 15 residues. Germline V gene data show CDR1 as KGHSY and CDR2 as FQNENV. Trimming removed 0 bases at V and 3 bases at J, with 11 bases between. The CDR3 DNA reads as TGTGCCAGCAGCCAATCGGGCTCTCACTACACTGAAGCTTTCTTT. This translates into CASSQSGSHYTEAFF.

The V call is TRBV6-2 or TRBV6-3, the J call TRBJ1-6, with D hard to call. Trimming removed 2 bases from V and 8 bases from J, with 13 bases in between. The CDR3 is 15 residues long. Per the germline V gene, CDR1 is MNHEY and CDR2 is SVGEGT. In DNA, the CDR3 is TGTGCCAGCAGTTACGGGCGCTTGACGGATTCACCCCTCCACTTT. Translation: CASSYGRLTDSPLHF.

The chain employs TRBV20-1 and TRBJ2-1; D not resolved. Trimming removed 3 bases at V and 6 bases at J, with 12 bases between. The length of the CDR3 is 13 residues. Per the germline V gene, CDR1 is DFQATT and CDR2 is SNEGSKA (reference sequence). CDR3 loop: CSASLNRINEQFF. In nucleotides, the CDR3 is TGCAGTGCTAGTCTGAACAGAATCAATGAGCAGTTCTTC.

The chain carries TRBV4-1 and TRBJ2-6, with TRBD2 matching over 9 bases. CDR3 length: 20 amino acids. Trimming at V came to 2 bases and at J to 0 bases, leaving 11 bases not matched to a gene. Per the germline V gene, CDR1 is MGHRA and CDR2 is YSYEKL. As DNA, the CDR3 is TGCGCCAGCAGCCAAACTTTGACTCGCGGGGGGGGCTCTGGGGCCAACGTCCTGACTTTC. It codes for CASSQTLTRGGGSGANVLTF.

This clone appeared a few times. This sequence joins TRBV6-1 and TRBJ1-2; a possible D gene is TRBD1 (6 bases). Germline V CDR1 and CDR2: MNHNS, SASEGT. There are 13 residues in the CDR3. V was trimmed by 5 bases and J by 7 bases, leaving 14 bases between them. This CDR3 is CASSSRGPGGYTF. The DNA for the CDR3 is TGTGCCAGCAGTTCCAGGGGCCCCGGTGGCTACACCTTC.

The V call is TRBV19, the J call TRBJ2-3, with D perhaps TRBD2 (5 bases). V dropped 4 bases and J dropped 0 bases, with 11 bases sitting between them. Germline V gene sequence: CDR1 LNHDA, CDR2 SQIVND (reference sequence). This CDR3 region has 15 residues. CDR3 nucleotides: TGTGCCAGTAGTAAGTGGGAGACTAGCACAGATACGCAGTATTTT. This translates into CASSKWETSTDTQYF.

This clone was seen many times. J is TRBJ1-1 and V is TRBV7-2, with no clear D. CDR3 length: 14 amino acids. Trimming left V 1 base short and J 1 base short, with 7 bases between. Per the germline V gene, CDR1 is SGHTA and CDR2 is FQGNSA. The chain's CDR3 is CASSLGRGNTEAFF. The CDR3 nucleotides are TGTGCCAGCAGCTTAGGTCGGGGGAACACTGAAGCTTTCTTT.

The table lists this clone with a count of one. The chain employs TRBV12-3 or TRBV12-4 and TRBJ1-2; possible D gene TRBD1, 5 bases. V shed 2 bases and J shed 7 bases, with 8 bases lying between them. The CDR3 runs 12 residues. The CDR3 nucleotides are TGTGCCAGCAGTTTATTCAGGGCTGGCTACACCTTC. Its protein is CASSLFRAGYTF.

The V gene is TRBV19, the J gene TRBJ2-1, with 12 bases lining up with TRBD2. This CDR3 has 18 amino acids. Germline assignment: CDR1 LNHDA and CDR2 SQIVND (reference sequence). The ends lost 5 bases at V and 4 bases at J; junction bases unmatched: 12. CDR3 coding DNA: TGTGCCAGTAGTTCCCAAAGCGCACTAGCGGGGGGATACAATGAGCAGTTCTTC. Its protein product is CASSSQSALAGGYNEQFF.

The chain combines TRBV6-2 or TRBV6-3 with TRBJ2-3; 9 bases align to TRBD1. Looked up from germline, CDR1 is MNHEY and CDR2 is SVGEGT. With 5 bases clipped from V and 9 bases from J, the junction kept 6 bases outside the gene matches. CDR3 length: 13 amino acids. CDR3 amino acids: CASSRTGGRTQYF. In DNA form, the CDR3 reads TGTGCCAGCAGTCGCACAGGGGGCCGGACGCAGTATTTT.

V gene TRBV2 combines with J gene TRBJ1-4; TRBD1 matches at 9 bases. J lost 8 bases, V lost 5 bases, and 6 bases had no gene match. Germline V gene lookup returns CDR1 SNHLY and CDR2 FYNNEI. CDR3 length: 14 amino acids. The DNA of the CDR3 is TGTGCCAGCAGTACCCGGGACAGGGACGAAAAACTGTTTTTT. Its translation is CASSTRDRDEKLFF.

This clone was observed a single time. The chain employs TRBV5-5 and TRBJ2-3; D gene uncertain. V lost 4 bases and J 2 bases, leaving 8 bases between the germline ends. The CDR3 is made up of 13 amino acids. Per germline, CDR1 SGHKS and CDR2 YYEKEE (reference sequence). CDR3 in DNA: TGTGCCAGCAGCCCGCGTGACACAGATACGCAGTATTTT. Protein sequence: CASSPRDTDTQYF.

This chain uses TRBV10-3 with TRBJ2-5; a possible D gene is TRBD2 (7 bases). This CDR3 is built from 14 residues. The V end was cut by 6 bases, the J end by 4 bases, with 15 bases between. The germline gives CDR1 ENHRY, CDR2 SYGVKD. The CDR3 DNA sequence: TGTGCCATCAGCGAAGGCGGGGGCCCAGAGACCCAGTACTTC. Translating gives CAISEGGGPETQYF.

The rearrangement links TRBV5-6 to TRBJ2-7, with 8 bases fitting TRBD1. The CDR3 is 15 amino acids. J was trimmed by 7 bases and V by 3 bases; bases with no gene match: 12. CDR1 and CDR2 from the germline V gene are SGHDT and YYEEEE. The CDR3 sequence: CASSYDRGSWSEQYF. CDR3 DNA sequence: TGTGCCAGCAGCTACGACAGGGGATCTTGGAGTGAGCAGTACTTC.

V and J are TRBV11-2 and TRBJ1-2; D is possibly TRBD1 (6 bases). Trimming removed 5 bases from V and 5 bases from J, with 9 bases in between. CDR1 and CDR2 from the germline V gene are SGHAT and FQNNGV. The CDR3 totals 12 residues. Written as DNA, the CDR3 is TGTGCCAGCAGCGCTACAGGGTATGGCTACACCTTC. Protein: CASSATGYGYTF.

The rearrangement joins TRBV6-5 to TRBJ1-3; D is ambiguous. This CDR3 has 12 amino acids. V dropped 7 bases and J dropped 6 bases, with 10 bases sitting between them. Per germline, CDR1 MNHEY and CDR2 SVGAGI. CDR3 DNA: TGTGCCAGCAAATCGTTCGTAAACACCATATATTTT. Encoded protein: CASKSFVNTIYF.

The DNA of the CDR3 is TGTGCCAGCAGTTACTGGCTAGCGGGGTACAATGAGCAGTTCTTC. Translated: CASSYWLAGYNEQFF. The V call is TRBV6-2 or TRBV6-3, the J call TRBJ2-1, with TRBD2 matching 9 bases. V was clipped by 1 base and J by 4 bases; unmatched bases: 2. The CDR3 length is 15 residues. Germline lookup yields CDR1 MNHEY and CDR2 SVGEGT.

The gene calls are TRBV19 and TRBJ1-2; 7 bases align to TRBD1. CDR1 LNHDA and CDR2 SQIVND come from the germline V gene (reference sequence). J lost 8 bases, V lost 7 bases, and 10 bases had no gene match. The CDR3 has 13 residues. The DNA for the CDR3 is TGTGCCAGTAATTTCAGGGGGAGTAGGGGCTACACCTTC. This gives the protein CASNFRGSRGYTF.

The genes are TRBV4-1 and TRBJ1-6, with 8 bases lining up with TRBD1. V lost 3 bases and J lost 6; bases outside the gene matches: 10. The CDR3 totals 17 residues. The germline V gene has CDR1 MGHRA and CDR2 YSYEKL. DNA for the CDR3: TGCGCCAGCAGCCAGTCCCGGGACAGGCGCGGTAATTCACCCCTCCACTTT. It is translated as CASSQSRDRRGNSPLHF.